Each of the 17 T cell receptor beta chains below was sequenced from the same sample in a study of T-cell memory formation after mild COVID-19. MiXCR was run by TCRdb on the 5' RACE reads, yielding one entry per CDR3 protein. The sample holds 190,000 or so distinct CDR3 sequences; about a fifth are singletons and the top ten take around 23%. The sequenced material came from PBMCs or a T cell subset sorted from them (not recorded which). These receptors originate from an adult woman who had mild COVID-19 (a few samples of this study predate the infection). Cell type and time point are not known.

There are a few counts of this clonotype. The J gene is TRBJ2-1, the V gene TRBV3-1; 14 bases match TRBD2. The CDR3 is 16 residues long. CDR1 and CDR2 (germline): LGHDT, YNNKEL (reference sequence). Germline trimming cut 4 bases from V and 6 bases from J; bases unmatched to any gene: 5. CDR3 bases: TGTGCCAGCAGCCCTCCGGGACTAGCGGGAGTCAATGAGCAGTTCTTC. It codes for CASSPPGLAGVNEQFF.

Here the CDR3 reads CASIPVRGPDTQYF. The CDR3 region has the DNA TGTGCCAGCATCCCCGTGAGGGGTCCAGATACGCAGTATTTT. This rearrangement joins TRBV2 to TRBJ2-3; D might be TRBD1 or TRBD2, each matching 5 bases. The CDR3 is 14 amino acids. The V and J ends lost 7 bases and 4 bases respectively, with 15 bases between them. Germline V gene data show CDR1 as SNHLY and CDR2 as FYNNEI.

The genes are TRBV30 and TRBJ2-5; TRBD2 matches at 10 bases. The CDR3 totals 15 residues. Trimming cost V 3 bases and J 5 bases; bases outside gene matches: 9. Germline values: CDR1 GTSNPN, CDR2 SVGIG (reference sequence). DNA of the CDR3: TGTGCCTGGAGGGTAAGCGGGGGGGCAGGGGAGACCCAGTACTTC. Protein product: CAWRVSGGAGETQYF.

There are a few counts of this clonotype. The chain recombines TRBV6-2 or TRBV6-3 with TRBJ2-1; D ambiguous. The ends were cut back, 7 bases at V and 8 bases at J, with 15 bases in the middle. CDR1 is MNHEY and CDR2 is SVGEGT in the germline V gene. The CDR3 has 13 residues. The CDR3 nucleotides are TGTGCCAGCAACACCCCGACTTTCGATGAGCAGTTCTTC. Translating it yields CASNTPTFDEQFF.

This chain joins TRBV2 and TRBJ2-1, with 9 bases fitting TRBD2. From germline, CDR1 is SNHLY and CDR2 FYNNEI. This CDR3 is built from 16 residues. V lost 6 bases, J lost 9 bases, and 15 bases stayed unmatched. CDR3 region: CASRGTLSGRSLEQFF. The DNA for the CDR3 is TGTGCCAGCAGGGGCACGTTAAGCGGGAGGAGTCTTGAGCAGTTCTTC.

This clonotype was seen a few times. The rearrangement links TRBV28 to TRBJ1-6, with no clear D. The V gene's germline CDR1 is MDHEN and CDR2 SYDVKM. V lost 2 bases to trimming and J lost 0 bases, with 11 bases between them. The CDR3 has 17 residues. CDR3 in amino acids: CASSLRLLSSYNSPLHF. The CDR3 DNA is TGTGCCAGCAGTTTACGACTTTTAAGCTCCTATAATTCACCCCTCCACTTT.

This clonotype came up many times. The genes are TRBV7-9 and TRBJ2-7; D gene unclear. The V end was cut by 5 bases, the J end by 2 bases, with 4 bases between. Germline loops: CDR1 SEHNR, CDR2 FQNEAQ (reference sequence). This CDR3 contains 11 residues. The chain's CDR3 is CASSGTYEQYF. CDR3 DNA sequence: TGTGCCAGCAGCGGAACCTACGAGCAGTACTTC.

This chain links TRBV5-1 with TRBJ1-1; D gene unclear. Deletions cut 4 bases from V and 11 bases from J, with 21 bases between. Germline assignment: CDR1 SGHRS and CDR2 YFSETQ. This CDR3 comprises 14 residues. Here the CDR3 DNA reads TGCGCCAGCAGCGTATCGAACGCAAAAAACGTGGCTTTCTTT. It specifies CASSVSNAKNVAFF.

The gene calls are TRBV27 and TRBJ2-7, with TRBD2 matching 14 bases. Per germline, CDR1 MNHEY and CDR2 SMNVEV (reference sequence). V shed 6 bases, J shed 5 bases, and the junction held 6 bases outside the gene matches. The CDR3 consists of 15 residues. CDR3 protein: CASSPGTSGSNEQYF. CDR3 DNA: TGTGCCAGCAGCCCCGGGACTAGCGGGAGCAACGAGCAGTACTTC.

V gene TRBV24-1 combines with J gene TRBJ2-5, with 10 bases matching TRBD2. There are 16 residues in the CDR3. V was pared by 6 bases and J by 2 bases, with 8 bases of the junction left unmatched. The germline CDR1 and CDR2 sequences are KGHDR and SFDVKD. CDR3 bases: TGTGCCACCAGTAGTATCGGGACTAGCGATCAAGAGACCCAGTACTTC. Translated, it gives CATSSIGTSDQETQYF.

This clonotype came up a few times. The chain is built from TRBV4-1 and TRBJ2-3; the match to TRBD2 covers 12 bases. This CDR3 comprises 20 residues. Trimming removed 1 base from V and 1 base from J; junction bases left unmatched: 12. Germline-derived CDR1 and CDR2 are MGHRA and YSYEKL. The CDR3 protein is CASSQASGGLAGMGTDTQYF. CDR3 sequence (DNA): TGCGCCAGCAGCCAAGCAAGCGGCGGACTAGCGGGAATGGGCACAGATACGCAGTATTTT.

The chain couples TRBV24-1 to TRBJ2-3, with D possibly being TRBD2 (7 bases). This CDR3 has 17 residues. V shed 4 bases and J shed 2 bases, with 18 bases lying between them. Germline V gene lookup returns CDR1 KGHDR and CDR2 SFDVKD. CDR3 DNA sequence: TGTGCCACCAGTGACTCAGGATCGGGGGGCTACACAGATACGCAGTATTTT. Residues: CATSDSGSGGYTDTQYF.

The V call is TRBV3-1, the J call TRBJ2-5; D is ambiguous. Germline V gives CDR1 LGHDT, CDR2 YNNKEL (reference sequence). The CDR3 is 16 residues long. V lost 4 bases and J 0 bases, leaving 15 bases between the germline ends. DNA for the CDR3: TGTGCCAGCAGCCCCACTCCACCATGGGACCAAGAGACCCAGTACTTC. Its protein product is CASSPTPPWDQETQYF.

The sample holds a few counts of this clonotype. The chain couples TRBV15 to TRBJ1-6, with D possibly TRBD1 on 6 matching bases. V gave up 1 base and J gave up 7 bases, with 8 bases separating them. The CDR3 extends over 14 amino acids. Germline V lookup: CDR1 LNHNV, CDR2 YYDKDF (reference sequence). CDR3 DNA sequence: TGTGCCACCAGCAGAGGACAGGAGAATTCACCCCTCCACTTT. Translation: CATSRGQENSPLHF.

The CDR3 region has the DNA TGCAGTGCTAGAGATCTGGGGGGGGAGAACACTGAAGCTTTCTTT. Protein sequence: CSARDLGGENTEAFF. This rearrangement joins TRBV20-1 to TRBJ1-1; D possibly corresponds to TRBD1 (5 bases). The CDR3 is 15 amino acids. Per the germline V gene, CDR1 is DFQATT and CDR2 is SNEGSKA (reference sequence). V was trimmed by 0 bases and J by 1 base, leaving 12 bases between them.

The chain uses TRBV7-6 and TRBJ1-2; no clear D. The CDR3 is 14 residues long. The V gene lost 1 base and the J gene lost 1 base, with 7 bases spanning the gap. CDR1 is SGHVS, CDR2 FNYEAQ, per germline. The CDR3 nucleotides are TGTGCCAGCAGCTTAGACCGTCTTAACTATGGCTACACCTTC. Amino acids: CASSLDRLNYGYTF.

This clonotype appeared a few times. V and J are TRBV24-1 and TRBJ2-1; 16 nucleotides line up with TRBD2. Germline V gene data show CDR1 as KGHDR and CDR2 as SFDVKD. This CDR3 has 21 amino acids. With 5 bases clipped from V and 7 bases from J, the junction kept 19 bases outside the gene matches. CDR3 bases: TGTGCCACCAGTGGGAACCCAGGGTTCCCGGGACTAGCGGGAGGGGGAAATGAGCAGTTCTTC. Translating gives CATSGNPGFPGLAGGGNEQFF.